These T cell receptor beta chains were read from a single sample in a study of cytomegalovirus exposure and HLA in healthy donors. Repertoires were generated with immunoSEQ multiplex PCR, while TCRdb's copy carries only in-frame clones and drops some. The sample gives about 94,000 clones, roughly 80% of which show up once; 7% to 9% is in the top ten. Sample: PBMCs. The receptors here all came from a man between 40 and 49 years old in good health and CMV-seropositive. CDR3s leave out the opening cysteine and the closing phenylalanine or tryptophan. Clone size is stated in some rows and not others, as once, few, many or a class when expanded.

cdr3_aa v_call clone_size j_call
ASSLWGQGIGPQH TRBV7-9 . TRBJ1-5
ASSVKLAITDTQY TRBV9 . TRBJ2-3
ASSYSNREPEAF TRBV6-6 few TRBJ1-1
ASSPQREETQY TRBV4-1 . TRBJ2-5
SVESSYEQY TRBV29-1 few TRBJ2-7
ATSREGTGTGRAYEQY TRBV15 . TRBJ2-7
ASRTGSAGYT TRBV6-5 . TRBJ1-2
SVDKEGWGSDTEAF TRBV29-1 . TRBJ1-1
ASSVIAGTAAGTEAF TRBV2 . TRBJ1-1
ASGSPTGGFQETQY TRBV12-5 . TRBJ2-5
ASSSNTAGYT TRBV27 few TRBJ1-2
ASSPVTGGTGELF TRBV19 . TRBJ2-2
ASSMWRDYDIYGYT TRBV19 . TRBJ1-2
ASSESVAGAYEQY TRBV2 . .
ASSHWEVGSPLH TRBV14 . TRBJ1-6
ASSGAGVLGELF TRBV10-2 . TRBJ2-2
SVERGNPYEQY TRBV29-1 . TRBJ2-7
ASSATGMRRNQPQH TRBV7-2 . TRBJ1-5
ASSESRGRLGAEAF TRBV25-1 . TRBJ1-1
ASSQVVGIRTSSTDTQY TRBV4-1 few TRBJ2-3
ASSPGTGGGIQY TRBV28 . TRBJ2-4
ASSRGNGETQY TRBV7-3 . TRBJ2-5
ASSNLQGYEQY TRBV18 . TRBJ2-7
SVVGGSGENEQF TRBV29-1 . TRBJ2-1
ASSAGTSGGYEQY TRBV18 . TRBJ2-7
ASSSTQGDVPQH TRBV28 . TRBJ1-5
ASSPPTSYTQY TRBV5-1 . TRBJ2-3
ASSLAGFSYEQY TRBV23-1 . TRBJ2-7
ASTLGGRGASYEQY TRBV28 once TRBJ2-7
ASSLGRREDTQY TRBV5-6 few TRBJ2-3
ASSLRRRDRDSPY TRBV5-6 . TRBJ2-7
ASSALAGGPGEQY TRBV9 . TRBJ2-7
ASSLASGRQETQY TRBV7-9 . TRBJ2-5
ASSFSSGAVTGELF TRBV11-3 . TRBJ2-2
ASSLGVGGGQPQH TRBV11-2 . TRBJ1-5
ASSGQGGQPQH TRBV6-1 . TRBJ1-5
ASSLVQGNEAF TRBV5-1 . TRBJ1-1
ASSPAPGTSGSRGTQY TRBV7-9 . TRBJ2-3
ASSVATATGQETQY TRBV9 . TRBJ2-5
ASSLFQSGSSYEQY TRBV27 few TRBJ2-7
ASSLIPSQETQY TRBV7-2 few TRBJ2-5
ASSSIAGKAYEQY TRBV5-1 . TRBJ2-7
ASTQTGQSREQY TRBV6-1 . TRBJ2-7
ASSQTSGAYNEQF TRBV27 . TRBJ2-1
ASRSGRQGGNTIY TRBV7-6 . TRBJ1-3
ASSEGYWTDTQY TRBV5-6 . TRBJ2-3
ATSSSVLSGNTIY TRBV15 . TRBJ1-3
ASRDRASQY TRBV5-1 . TRBJ2-5
ASSQDRNTEAF TRBV14 . TRBJ1-1
ASSVELRSLGGNEQF TRBV9 . TRBJ2-1
ASSGESGEQY TRBV5-6 few TRBJ2-7
ASSWRGSQPQH TRBV28 . TRBJ1-5
ASSLQGTITDTQY TRBV27 . TRBJ2-3
ASIARARGTEAF TRBV7-6 . TRBJ1-1
SVFWGNREGGYEQY TRBV29-1 . TRBJ2-7
ASSFLSTSTDTQY TRBV5-4 . TRBJ2-3